This T cell receptor beta chain was identified in a study of PD-1 blockade in classical Hodgkin lymphoma. Described time point: cycle 4 day 1 (C4D1), after six to seven weeks of nivolumab. Relapse after autologous stem cell transplantation occurred in every patient, and brentuximab vedotin exposure varied. Here immunoSEQ multiplex PCR was the method, and the copy in TCRdb shows in-frame clones only, minus some. The sample lists 20,000 or so clones, roughly three quarters occurring once. CDR1 and CDR2 from the germline V gene are MNHNS and SASEGT. The germline V and J ends were trimmed by 2 bases and 5 bases, with 11 bases remaining between them. This CDR3 has 14 amino acids.

This material consisted of peripheral blood mononuclear cells (PBMCs), taken before the fourth cycle of nivolumab. V usage is TRBV6-1 and J usage is TRBJ2-3, with D perhaps TRBD1 (6 bases). The TCR originated in a human donor with classical Hodgkin lymphoma. The CDR3 is CASSERTEGDTQYF. The CDR3 nucleotides read TGTGCCAGCAGTGAAAGGACAGAAGGAGATACGCAGTATTTT.